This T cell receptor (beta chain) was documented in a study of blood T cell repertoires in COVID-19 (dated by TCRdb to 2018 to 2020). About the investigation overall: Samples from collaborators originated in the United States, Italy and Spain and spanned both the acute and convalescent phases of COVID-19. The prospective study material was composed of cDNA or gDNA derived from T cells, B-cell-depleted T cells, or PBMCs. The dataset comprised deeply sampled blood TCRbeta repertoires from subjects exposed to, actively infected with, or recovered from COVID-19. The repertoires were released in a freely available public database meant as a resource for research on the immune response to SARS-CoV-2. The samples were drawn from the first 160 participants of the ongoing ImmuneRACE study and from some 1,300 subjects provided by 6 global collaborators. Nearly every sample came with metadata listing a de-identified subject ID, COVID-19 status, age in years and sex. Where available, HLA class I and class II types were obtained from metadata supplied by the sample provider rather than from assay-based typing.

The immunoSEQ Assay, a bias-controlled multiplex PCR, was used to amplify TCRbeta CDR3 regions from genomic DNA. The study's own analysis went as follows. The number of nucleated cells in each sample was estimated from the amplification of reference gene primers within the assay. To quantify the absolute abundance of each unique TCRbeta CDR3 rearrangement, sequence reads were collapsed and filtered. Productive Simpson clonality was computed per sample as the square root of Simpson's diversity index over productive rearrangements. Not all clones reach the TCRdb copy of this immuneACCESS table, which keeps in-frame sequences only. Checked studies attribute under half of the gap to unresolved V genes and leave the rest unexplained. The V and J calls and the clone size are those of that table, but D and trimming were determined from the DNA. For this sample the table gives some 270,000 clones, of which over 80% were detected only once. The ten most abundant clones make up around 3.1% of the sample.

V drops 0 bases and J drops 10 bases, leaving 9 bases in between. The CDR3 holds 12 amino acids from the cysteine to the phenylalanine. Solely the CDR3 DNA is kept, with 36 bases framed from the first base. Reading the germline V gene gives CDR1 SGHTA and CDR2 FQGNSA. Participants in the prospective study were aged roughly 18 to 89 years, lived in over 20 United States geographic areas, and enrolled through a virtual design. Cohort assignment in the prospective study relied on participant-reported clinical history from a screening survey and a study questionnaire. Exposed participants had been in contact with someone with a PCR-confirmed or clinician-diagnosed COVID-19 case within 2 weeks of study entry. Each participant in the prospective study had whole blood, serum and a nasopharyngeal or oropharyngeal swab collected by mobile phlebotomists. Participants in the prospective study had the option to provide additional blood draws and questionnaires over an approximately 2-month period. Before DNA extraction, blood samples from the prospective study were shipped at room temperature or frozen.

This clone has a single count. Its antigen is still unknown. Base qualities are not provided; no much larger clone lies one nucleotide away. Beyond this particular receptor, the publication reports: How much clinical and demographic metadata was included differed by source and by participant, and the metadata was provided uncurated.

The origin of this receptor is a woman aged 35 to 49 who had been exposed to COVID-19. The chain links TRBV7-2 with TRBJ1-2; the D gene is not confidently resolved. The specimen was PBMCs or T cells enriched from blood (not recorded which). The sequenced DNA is TGTGCCAGCAGCTTAGCGGTGGAGCACTACACCTTC. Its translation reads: CASSLAVEHYTF.